The 9 T cell receptor beta chains below come from one sample, sequenced in a study of blood T cells in healthy people across ages. Then a second PCR, running roughly 7 to 12 cycles, was carried out with a sample-barcoded 5' primer and a J-beta primer mix. From the 5' RACE reads, TCRdb called clonotypes with MiXCR, one entry per CDR3 protein. This table has about 690,000 distinct CDR3 sequences, 40% to 50% appearing once. What was sequenced was blood. Receptor source: a man older than 75 in good health.

V gene TRBV7-2 combines with J gene TRBJ2-5; D call uncertain. Germline V gene sequence: CDR1 SGHTA, CDR2 FQGNSA. V was clipped by 6 bases and J by 0 bases, with 8 bases between them. There are 13 residues in the CDR3. The CDR3 here is CASSVKDQETQYF. Written as DNA, the CDR3 is TGTGCCAGCAGTGTTAAGGACCAAGAGACCCAGTACTTC.

This clonotype was observed many times. The V call is TRBV3-1, the J call TRBJ1-4, with D possibly matching TRBD1 (5 bases). The CDR3 extends over 16 amino acids. The V end was cut by 6 bases, the J end by 5 bases, with 19 bases between. The germline gives CDR1 LGHDT, CDR2 YNNKEL (reference sequence). CDR3 sequence: CASSSDPGTRNEKLFF. CDR3 DNA sequence: TGTGCCAGCAGTTCTGACCCCGGGACTCGAAATGAAAAACTGTTTTTT. Full variable domain (rest looked up from reference TRBV3-1 and TRBJ1-4): DTAVSQTPKYLVTQMGNDKSIKCEQNLGHDTMYWYKQDSKKFLKIMFSYNNKELIINETVPNRFSPKSPDKAHLNLHINSLELGDSAVYFCASSSDPGTRNEKLFFGSGTQLSVL.

The chain couples TRBV28 to TRBJ2-5; D may be TRBD2 (5 bases). The V end lost 6 bases, the J end lost 5 bases, and 16 bases lay between the germline ends. Germline V gene sequence: CDR1 MDHEN, CDR2 SYDVKM. CDR3 length equals 14 residues. The CDR3 DNA sequence: TGTGCCAGCAGGGGCGGAGGAGGCAGGGAGACCCAGTACTTC. Translated, it gives CASRGGGGRETQYF.

There are a few counts of this clonotype. The V and J genes are TRBV20-1 and TRBJ2-7; 10 bases agree with TRBD1. V lost 1 base, J lost 7 bases, and 13 bases stayed unmatched. The germline V gene has CDR1 DFQATT and CDR2 SNEGSKA (reference sequence). The CDR3 has 16 residues. The CDR3 sequence: CSARGGTGVPTKEQYF. The CDR3 DNA reads TGCAGTGCTAGAGGGGGGACAGGGGTTCCAACTAAGGAGCAGTACTTC.

This clonotype was observed a few times. DNA of the CDR3: TGTGCCAGCAGTCCAACAGGGGTTAGAGAGTCACCCCTCCACTTT. Its protein product is CASSPTGVRESPLHF. The J gene is TRBJ1-6, the V gene TRBV2; 7 bases fit TRBD1. The CDR3 sequence is 15 residues long. Looked up from germline, CDR1 is SNHLY and CDR2 is FYNNEI. The J segment lost 10 bases and the V segment lost 5 bases, leaving 11 bases of the junction unmatched.

This clonotype occurred once. A read error may be the cause here, since a much bigger clone is one base away. The chain combines TRBV29-1 with TRBJ2-1; D is possibly TRBD1 (6 bases). Per germline, CDR1 SQVTM and CDR2 ANQGSEA. This CDR3 contains 14 residues. The V gene lost 4 bases and the J gene lost 8 bases, with 18 bases spanning the gap. The CDR3 DNA reads as TGCAGCGTTGGCAGCAGGGGAAATTACGATGAGCAGTTCTTC. It translates to CSVGSRGNYDEQFF.

This clonotype occurred once. This chain joins TRBV7-8 and TRBJ2-7; 8 positions match TRBD2. CDR1 is SGHVS, CDR2 FQNEAQ, per germline. Trimming removed 0 bases from V and 5 bases from J; junction bases left unmatched: 9. The CDR3 contains 16 residues. Here the CDR3 reads CASSLAGLAGLNEQYF. In DNA, the CDR3 is TGTGCCAGCAGCTTAGCGGGGCTAGCGGGTCTCAACGAGCAGTACTTC. The full variable domain, in which reference TRBV7-8 and TRBJ2-7 provide the parts outside the CDR3, is GAGVSQSPRYKVAKRGQDVALRCDPISGHVSLFWYQQALGQGPEFLTYFQNEAQLDKSGLPSDRFFAERPEGSVSTLKIQRTQQEDSAVYLCASSLAGLAGLNEQYFGPGTRLTVT.

The gene calls are TRBV6-2 or TRBV6-3 and TRBJ2-5, with TRBD2 identical over 7 bases. Germline assignment: CDR1 MNHEY and CDR2 SVGEGT. There are 16 residues in the CDR3. The ends lost 5 bases at V and 5 bases at J; junction bases unmatched: 14. The CDR3 sequence is CASSTKRTRGLETQYF. The CDR3 DNA is TGTGCCAGCAGTACGAAAAGGACTAGGGGATTGGAGACCCAGTACTTC.

Regarding this clonotype: This may be a read error: a much more frequent sequence differs by one nucleotide. The V gene is TRBV4-2, the J gene TRBJ1-4, with D tentatively TRBD1 (6 bases). CDR1 is LGHNA, CDR2 YNFKEQ, per germline. This CDR3 contains 17 residues. The DNA for the CDR3 is TGTGCCAGCAGCCAAGATGAGGGCAGGGGCTCTAATGAAAAACTGGTTTTT. Amino acid sequence: CASSQDEGRGSNEKLVF.